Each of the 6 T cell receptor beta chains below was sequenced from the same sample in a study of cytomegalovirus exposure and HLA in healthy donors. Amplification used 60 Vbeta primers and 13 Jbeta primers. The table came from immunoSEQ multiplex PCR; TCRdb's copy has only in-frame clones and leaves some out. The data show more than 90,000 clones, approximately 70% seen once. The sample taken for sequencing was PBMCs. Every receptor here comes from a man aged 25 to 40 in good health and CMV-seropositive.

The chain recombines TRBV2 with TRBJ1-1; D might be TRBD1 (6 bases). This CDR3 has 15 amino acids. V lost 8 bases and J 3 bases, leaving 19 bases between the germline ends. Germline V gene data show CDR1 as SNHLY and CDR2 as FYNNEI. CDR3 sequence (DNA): TGTGCCAGCCTAGCCCGGGACACCTCCTACACTGAAGCTTTCTTT. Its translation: CASLARDTSYTEAFF.

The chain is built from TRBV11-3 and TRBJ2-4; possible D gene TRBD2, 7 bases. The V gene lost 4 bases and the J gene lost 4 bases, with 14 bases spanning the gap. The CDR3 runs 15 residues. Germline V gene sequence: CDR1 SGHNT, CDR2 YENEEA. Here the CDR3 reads CASSSQGGGKNIQYF. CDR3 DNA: TGTGCCAGCAGCTCCCAAGGGGGAGGGAAAAACATTCAGTACTTC. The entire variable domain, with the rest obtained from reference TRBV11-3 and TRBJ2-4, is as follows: EAGVVQSPRYKIIEKKQPVAFWCNPISGHNTLYWYLQNLGQGPELLIRYENEEAVDDSQLPKDRFSAERLKGVDSTLKIQPAELGDSAVYLCASSSQGGGKNIQYFGAGTRLSVL.

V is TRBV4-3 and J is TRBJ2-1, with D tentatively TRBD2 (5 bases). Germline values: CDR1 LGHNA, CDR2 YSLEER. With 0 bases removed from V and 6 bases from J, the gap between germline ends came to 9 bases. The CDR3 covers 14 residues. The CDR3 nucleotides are TGCGCCAGCAGCCAAGAACGGCGGGTCAATGAGCAGTTCTTC. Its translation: CASSQERRVNEQFF.

The CDR3 coding sequence is TGTGCCAGCAGCTCACCTACTACGAGCACAGATACGCAGTATTTT. This sequence encodes CASSSPTTSTDTQYF. The V gene is TRBV7-2, the J gene TRBJ2-3; unclear D gene. CDR1 is SGHTA, CDR2 FQGNSA, per germline. The ends were cut back, 4 bases at V and 0 bases at J, with 11 bases in the middle. The CDR3 runs to 15 residues.

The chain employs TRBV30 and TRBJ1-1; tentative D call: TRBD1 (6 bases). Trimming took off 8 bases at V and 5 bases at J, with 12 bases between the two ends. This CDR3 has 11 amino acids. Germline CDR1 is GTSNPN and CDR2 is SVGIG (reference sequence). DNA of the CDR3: TGTGCCCTACAGGGTGGAACTGAAGCTTTCTTT. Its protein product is CALQGGTEAFF. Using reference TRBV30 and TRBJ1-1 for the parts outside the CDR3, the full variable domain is SQTIHQWPATLVQPVGSPLSLECTVEGTSNPNLYWYRQAAGRGLQLLFYSVGIGQISSEVPQNLSASRPQDRQFILSSKKLLLSDSGFYLCALQGGTEAFFGQGTRLTVV.

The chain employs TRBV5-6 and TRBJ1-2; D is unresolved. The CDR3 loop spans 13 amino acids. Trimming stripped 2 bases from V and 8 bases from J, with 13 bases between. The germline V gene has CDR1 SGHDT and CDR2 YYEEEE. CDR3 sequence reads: CASSFEYSGGYTF. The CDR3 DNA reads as TGTGCCAGCAGCTTCGAGTACAGCGGCGGCTACACCTTC.